This TCR beta chain was recorded in a study of blood T cell repertoires in COVID-19. Turning to the study itself: Sources were T cells, B-cell-depleted T cells, or PBMCs; the material itself was cDNA or gDNA.

There are 13 residues in the CDR3. Trimming cost V 5 bases and J 10 bases, with 17 bases left between them. The germline CDR1 and CDR2 sequences are MNHNY and SVGAGI (reference sequence). The authors' processing: Counts of nucleated cells, estimated from reference gene primer amplification, were obtained. Here immunoSEQ multiplex PCR was the method, and the copy in TCRdb shows in-frame clones only, minus some. Clonal size and the V and J genes are those of that table, whereas D and trimming came from the DNA. This table has about 72,000 clones, roughly 80% appearing once. The specimen was peripheral blood. This TCR derives from a human donor in a cohort sampled during active COVID-19. The J gene is TRBJ1-2, the V gene TRBV6-6; perhaps TRBD1 as D (6 bases). The DNA of the CDR3 is TGTGCCAGCAGTGACCTAGGGACACATGTCTACACCTTC. Its protein product is CASSDLGTHVYTF.